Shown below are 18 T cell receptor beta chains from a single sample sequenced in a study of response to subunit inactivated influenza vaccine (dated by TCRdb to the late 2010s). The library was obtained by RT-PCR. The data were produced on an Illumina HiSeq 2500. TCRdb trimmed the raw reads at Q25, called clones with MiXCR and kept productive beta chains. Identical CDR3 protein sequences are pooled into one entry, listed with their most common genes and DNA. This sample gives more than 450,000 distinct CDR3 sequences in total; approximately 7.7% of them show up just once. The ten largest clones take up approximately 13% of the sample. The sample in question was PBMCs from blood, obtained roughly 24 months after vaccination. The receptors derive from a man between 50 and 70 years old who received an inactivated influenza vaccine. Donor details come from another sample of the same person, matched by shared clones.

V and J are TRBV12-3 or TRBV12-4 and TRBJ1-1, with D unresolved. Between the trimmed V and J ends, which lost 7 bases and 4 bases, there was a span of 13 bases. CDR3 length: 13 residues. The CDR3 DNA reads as TGTGCCAGCACCCTAATGGGTTCCACTGAAGCTTTCTTT. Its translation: CASTLMGSTEAFF.

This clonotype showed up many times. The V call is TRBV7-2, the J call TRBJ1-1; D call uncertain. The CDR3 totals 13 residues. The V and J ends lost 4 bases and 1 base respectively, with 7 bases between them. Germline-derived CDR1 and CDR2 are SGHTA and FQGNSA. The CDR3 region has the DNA TGTGCCAGCAGCTCCCCAAGGAACACTGAAGCTTTCTTT. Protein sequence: CASSSPRNTEAFF.

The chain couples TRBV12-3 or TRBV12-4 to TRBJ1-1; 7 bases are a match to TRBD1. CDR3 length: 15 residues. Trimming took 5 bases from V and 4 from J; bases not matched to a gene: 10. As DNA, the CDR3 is TGTGCCAGCAGTCCTTTCGGACAGGTCGGCACTGAAGCTTTCTTT. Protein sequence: CASSPFGQVGTEAFF.

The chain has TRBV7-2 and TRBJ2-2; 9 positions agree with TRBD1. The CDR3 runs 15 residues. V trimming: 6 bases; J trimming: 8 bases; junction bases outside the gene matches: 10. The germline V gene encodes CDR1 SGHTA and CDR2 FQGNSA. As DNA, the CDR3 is TGTGCCAGCAGGGAGAGGACAGGGGTCCCTGGGGAGCTGTTTTTT. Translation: CASRERTGVPGELFF.

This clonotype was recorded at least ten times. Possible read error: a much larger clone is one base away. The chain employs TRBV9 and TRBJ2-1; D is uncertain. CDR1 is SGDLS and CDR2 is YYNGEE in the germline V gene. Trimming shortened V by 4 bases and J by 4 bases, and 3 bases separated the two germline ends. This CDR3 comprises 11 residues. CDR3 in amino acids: CASSKYNEQFF. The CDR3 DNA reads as TGTGCCAGCAGCAAGTACAATGAGCAGTTCTTC.

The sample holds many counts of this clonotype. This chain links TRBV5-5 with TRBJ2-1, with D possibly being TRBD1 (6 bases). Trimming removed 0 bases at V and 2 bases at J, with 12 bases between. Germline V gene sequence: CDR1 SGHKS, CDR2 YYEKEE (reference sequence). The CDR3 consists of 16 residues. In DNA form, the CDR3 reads TGTGCCAGCAGCTTGGATTTAACAGGGACCTACAATGAGCAGTTCTTC. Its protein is CASSLDLTGTYNEQFF.

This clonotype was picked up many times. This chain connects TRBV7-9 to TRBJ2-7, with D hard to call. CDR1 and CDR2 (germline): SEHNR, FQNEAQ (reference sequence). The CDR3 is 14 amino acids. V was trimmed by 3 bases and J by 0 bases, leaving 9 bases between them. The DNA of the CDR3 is TGTGCCAGCAGCTTCCCGGCTCACTCCTACGAGCAGTACTTC. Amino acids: CASSFPAHSYEQYF.

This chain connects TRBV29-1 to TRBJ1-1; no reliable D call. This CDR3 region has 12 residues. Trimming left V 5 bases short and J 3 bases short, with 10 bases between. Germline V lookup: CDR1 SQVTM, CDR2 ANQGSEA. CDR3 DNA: TGCAGCGTTCGTGGACGGTACACTGAAGCTTTCTTT. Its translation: CSVRGRYTEAFF. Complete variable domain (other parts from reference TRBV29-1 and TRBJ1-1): SAVISQKPSRDICQRGTSLTIQCQVDSQVTMMFWYRQQPGQSLTLIATANQGSEATYESGFVIDKFPISRPNLTFSTLTVSNMSPEDSSIYLCSVRGRYTEAFFGQGTRLTVV.

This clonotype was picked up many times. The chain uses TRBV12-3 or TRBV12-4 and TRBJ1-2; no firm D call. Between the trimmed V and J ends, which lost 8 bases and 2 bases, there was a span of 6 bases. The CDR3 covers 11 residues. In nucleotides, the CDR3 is TGTGCCAGCTCGGGGAACTATGGCTACACCTTC. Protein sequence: CASSGNYGYTF.

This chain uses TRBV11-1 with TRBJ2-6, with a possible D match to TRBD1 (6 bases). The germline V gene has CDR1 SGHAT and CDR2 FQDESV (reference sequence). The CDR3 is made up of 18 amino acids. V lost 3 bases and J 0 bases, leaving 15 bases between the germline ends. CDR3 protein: CASSLVLPGASGANVLTF. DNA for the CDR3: TGTGCCAGCAGCTTGGTTCTTCCAGGGGCCTCTGGGGCCAACGTCCTGACTTTC. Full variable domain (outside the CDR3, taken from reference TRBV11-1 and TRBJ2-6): EAEVAQSPRYKITEKSQAVAFWCDPISGHATLYWYRQILGQGPELLVQFQDESVVDDSQLPKDRFSAERLKGVDSTLKIQPAELGDSAMYLCASSLVLPGASGANVLTFGAGSRLTVL.

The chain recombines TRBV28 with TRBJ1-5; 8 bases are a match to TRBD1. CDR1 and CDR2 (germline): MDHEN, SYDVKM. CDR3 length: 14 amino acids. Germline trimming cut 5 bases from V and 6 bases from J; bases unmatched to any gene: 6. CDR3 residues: CASSPQGGGQPQHF. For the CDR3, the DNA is TGTGCCAGCAGTCCACAGGGGGGGGGTCAGCCCCAGCATTTT.

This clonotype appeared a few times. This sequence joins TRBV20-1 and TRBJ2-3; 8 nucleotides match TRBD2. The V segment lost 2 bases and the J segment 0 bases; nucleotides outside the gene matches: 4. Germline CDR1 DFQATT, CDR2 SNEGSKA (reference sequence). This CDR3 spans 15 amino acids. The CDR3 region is CSARLAGRSTDTQYF. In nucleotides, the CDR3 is TGCAGTGCTAGACTAGCGGGTCGGAGCACAGATACGCAGTATTTT.

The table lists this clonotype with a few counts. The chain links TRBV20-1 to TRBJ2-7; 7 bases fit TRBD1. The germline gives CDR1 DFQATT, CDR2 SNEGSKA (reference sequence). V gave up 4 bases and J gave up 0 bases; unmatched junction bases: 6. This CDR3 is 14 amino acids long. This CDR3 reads CSATTGVSSYEQYF. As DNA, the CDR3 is TGCAGTGCTACTACAGGGGTTAGCTCCTACGAGCAGTACTTC.

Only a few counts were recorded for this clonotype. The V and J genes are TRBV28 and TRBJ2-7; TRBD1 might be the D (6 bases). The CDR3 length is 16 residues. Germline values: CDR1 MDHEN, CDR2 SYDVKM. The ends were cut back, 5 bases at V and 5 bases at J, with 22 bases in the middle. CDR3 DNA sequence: TGTGCCAGCAGTATTCCCAGGGGAATGGGGAAGGACGAGCAGTACTTC. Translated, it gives CASSIPRGMGKDEQYF.

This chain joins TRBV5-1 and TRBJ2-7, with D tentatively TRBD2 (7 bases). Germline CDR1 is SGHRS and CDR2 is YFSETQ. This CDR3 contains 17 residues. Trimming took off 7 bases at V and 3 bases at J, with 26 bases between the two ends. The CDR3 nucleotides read TGCGCCAGCCAAGAGGGGGTGAGAGGCGGGAGTGGCTACGAGCAGTACTTC. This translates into CASQEGVRGGSGYEQYF.

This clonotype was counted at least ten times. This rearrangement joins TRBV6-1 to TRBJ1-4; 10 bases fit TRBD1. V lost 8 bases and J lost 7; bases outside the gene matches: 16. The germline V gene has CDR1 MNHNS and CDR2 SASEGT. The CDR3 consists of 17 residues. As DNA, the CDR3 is TGTGCCAGCTGGGGGGGACAGGGGTCTTCCCGGGCTGAAAAACTGTTTTTT. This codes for CASWGGQGSSRAEKLFF.

CDR3 DNA sequence: TGCAGCGTCGCTCCGACTAGCGGGAACGAGCAGTACTTC. Translated: CSVAPTSGNEQYF. The chain joins TRBV29-1 to TRBJ2-7, with TRBD2 identical over 11 bases. CDR1 is SQVTM and CDR2 is ANQGSEA in the germline V gene. With 6 bases clipped from V and 5 bases from J, the junction kept 6 bases outside the gene matches. CDR3 length: 13 amino acids.

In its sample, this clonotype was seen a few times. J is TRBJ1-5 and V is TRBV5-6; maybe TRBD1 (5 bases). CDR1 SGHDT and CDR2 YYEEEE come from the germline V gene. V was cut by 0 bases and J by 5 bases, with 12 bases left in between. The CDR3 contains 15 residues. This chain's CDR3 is CASSLGGRIYQPQHF. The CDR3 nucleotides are TGTGCCAGCAGCTTGGGGGGACGGATATATCAGCCCCAGCATTTT. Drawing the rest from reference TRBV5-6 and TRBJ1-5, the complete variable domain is DAGVTQSPTHLIKTRGQQVTLRCSPKSGHDTVSWYQQALGQGPQFIFQYYEEEERQRGNFPDRFSGHQFPNYSSELNVNALLLGDSALYLCASSLGGRIYQPQHFGDGTRLSIL.